These T cell receptor beta chains were read from a single sample in a study of T cells after yellow fever vaccination. Each CDR3 protein is one row after TCRdb ran MiXCR on the 5' RACE reads. The top ten hold about 0.51% of the sample, which has about 260,000 distinct CDR3 sequences, 13% seen once. The specimen comprised CD4+ T cells sorted from PBMCs, sampled 45 days after the yellow fever booster vaccination. The source is a man between 25 and 39 years old who received the YFV17D yellow fever vaccine. Both conserved end residues are part of each CDR3. D genes are given only for firm matches. The size field is filled for only some rows; it gives once, few, many or a size class.

TRBJ2-1 | - | - | TRBV5-1 | CASSPQEFNEQFF | TGCGCCAGCAGCCCACAGGAATTCAATGAGCAGTTCTTC
TRBJ2-7 | - | - | TRBV12-3/TRBV12-4 | CASSPSVYSYEQYF | TGTGCCAGCAGTCCATCAGTGTACTCCTACGAGCAGTACTTC
TRBJ1-6 | many | - | TRBV5-6 | CASSLNEYSPLHF | TGTGCCAGCAGCTTGAATGAGTACTCACCCCTCCACTTT
TRBJ2-7 | many | - | TRBV20-1 | CSARSSYEQYF | TGCAGTGCTAGGAGCTCCTACGAGCAGTACTTC
TRBJ2-2 | - | TRBD1 | TRBV24-1 | CGTSDFSRSPGYRGRTGELFF | TGTGGCACCAGTGATTTTAGTAGGTCTCCTGGGTACAGGGGAAGGACCGGGGAGCTGTTTTTT
TRBJ1-5 | - | TRBD1 | TRBV20-1 | CSARSTGDQPQHF | TGCAGTGCTAGAAGTACAGGGGATCAGCCCCAGCATTTT
TRBJ1-1 | few | - | TRBV29-1 | CSGRTGSGNAEAFF | TGCAGCGGCCGTACAGGGTCGGGGAACGCTGAAGCTTTCTTT
TRBJ1-5 | many | - | TRBV9 | CASSDGPRNQPQHF | TGTGCCAGCAGCGACGGTCCTCGAAATCAGCCCCAGCATTTT
TRBJ2-4 | many | - | TRBV7-9 | CASSPDSNIQYF | TGTGCCAGCAGCCCGGACTCTAACATTCAGTACTTC
TRBJ2-1 | few | - | TRBV7-3 | CASSLLGNKMQFF | TGTGCCAGCAGCTTGTTGGGAAACAAGATGCAGTTCTTC
TRBJ2-7 | few | TRBD2 | TRBV11-2 | CASSPLASGSSIPYEQYF | TGTGCCAGCAGCCCCCTGGCTAGCGGGAGTTCAATCCCCTACGAGCAGTACTTC
TRBJ2-2 | - | - | TRBV7-2 | CASQTGWTGELFF | TGTGCCAGCCAAACGGGGTGGACCGGGGAGCTGTTTTTT
TRBJ1-1 | few | - | TRBV7-2 | CASSLAGLGNTEAFF | TGTGCCAGCAGCTTAGCCGGGCTGGGGAACACTGAAGCTTTCTTT
TRBJ2-7 | few | TRBD2 | TRBV20-1 | CSALPSGRKSYEQYF | TGCAGTGCTCTACCGAGCGGGAGAAAATCCTACGAGCAGTACTTC
TRBJ2-2 | few | - | TRBV7-8 | CASSAGGSPGELFF | TGTGCCAGCAGCGCGGGCGGTAGCCCCGGGGAGCTGTTTTTT
TRBJ2-1 | - | - | TRBV5-5 | CASSRAYEQFF | TGTGCCAGCAGCAGGGCCTATGAGCAGTTCTTC
TRBJ2-7 | - | TRBD1 | TRBV10-1 | CASSPSGTGKYEQYF | TGCGCCAGCAGTCCGAGCGGGACAGGGAAATACGAGCAGTATTTC
TRBJ1-1 | - | TRBD1 | TRBV12-3/TRBV12-4 | CASSPRRPRTGNTEAFF | TGTGCCAGCAGCCCGCGAAGACCAAGGACAGGGAACACTGAAGCTTTCTTT
TRBJ2-7 | - | TRBD1 | TRBV18 | CASSPGQGKIPYEQYF | TGTGCCAGCTCACCGGGACAGGGGAAAATCCCCTACGAGCAGTACTTC
TRBJ2-1 | - | - | TRBV20-1 | CSARHRGSYNEQFF | TGCAGTGCTCGCCACAGAGGGTCCTACAATGAGCAGTTCTTC
TRBJ2-1 | - | TRBD2 | TRBV24-1 | CATSDLLAASYNEQFF | TGTGCCACCAGTGACCTTCTAGCGGCCTCCTACAATGAGCAGTTCTTC
TRBJ2-1 | many | - | TRBV14 | CASSDYNEQFF | TGTGCCAGCAGCGACTACAATGAGCAGTTCTTC
TRBJ2-1 | - | TRBD2 | TRBV20-1 | CSARGGLAGANEQFF | TGCAGTGCTAGAGGGGGACTAGCGGGAGCCAATGAGCAGTTCTTC
TRBJ2-3 | - | TRBD1 | TRBV20-1 | CSARRGQHTDTQYF | TGCAGTGCTAGGAGGGGACAGCACACAGATACGCAGTATTTT
TRBJ1-1 | - | - | TRBV12-3/TRBV12-4 | CASSPNGRIEAFF | TGTGCCAGCAGCCCCAACGGACGGATTGAAGCTTTCTTT
TRBJ2-2 | few | - | TRBV5-5 | CASTLGQGTGELFF | TGTGCCAGCACTCTTGGTCAGGGCACCGGGGAGCTGTTTTTT
TRBJ2-5 | few | TRBD2 | TRBV4-3 | CASSPTSAPGETQYF | TGCGCCAGCAGCCCTACTAGCGCCCCAGGGGAGACCCAGTACTTC
TRBJ2-2 | - | TRBD2 | TRBV4-1 | CASSQHPLGLAGAQRNTGELFF | TGCGCCAGCAGCCAACATCCCTTGGGACTAGCGGGGGCCCAGAGGAACACCGGGGAGCTGTTTTTT
TRBJ1-2 | - | - | TRBV12-3/TRBV12-4 | CASSTPLGSGYTF | TGTGCCAGCAGCACCCCCTTAGGTTCCGGCTACACCTTC
TRBJ2-7 | - | TRBD2 | TRBV20-1 | CSARGLAGSHEQYF | TGCAGTGCCCGGGGACTAGCGGGAAGTCACGAGCAGTACTTC
TRBJ1-4 | few | - | TRBV7-8 | CASSLGSGLNEKLFF | TGTGCCAGCAGCTTAGGGTCCGGGCTGAATGAAAAACTGTTTTTT
TRBJ2-7 | few | - | TRBV5-5 | CASSWGNGASGEQYF | TGTGCCAGCAGCTGGGGCAACGGAGCCTCGGGCGAGCAGTACTTC
TRBJ2-1 | many | TRBD2 | TRBV20-1 | CSASGLGLGNEQFF | TGCAGTGCTAGTGGACTAGGTCTGGGGAATGAGCAGTTCTTC
TRBJ1-1 | many | - | TRBV7-9 | CASSLVVSTEAFF | TGTGCCAGCAGCTTAGTCGTTTCGACTGAAGCTTTCTTT
TRBJ2-7 | few | TRBD2 | TRBV6-1 | CASSPGLAGGLGEQYF | TGTGCCAGCAGCCCGGGACTAGCGGGAGGTCTTGGCGAGCAGTACTTC
TRBJ2-7 | many | - | TRBV7-2 | CASSYKATYEQYF | TGTGCCAGCAGCTATAAGGCTACCTACGAGCAGTACTTC